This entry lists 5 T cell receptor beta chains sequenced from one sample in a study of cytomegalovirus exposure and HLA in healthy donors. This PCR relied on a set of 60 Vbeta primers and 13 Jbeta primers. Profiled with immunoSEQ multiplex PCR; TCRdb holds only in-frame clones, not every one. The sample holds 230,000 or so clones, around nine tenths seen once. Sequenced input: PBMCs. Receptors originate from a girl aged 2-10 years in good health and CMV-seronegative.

CDR3 in amino acids: CASSYSLLNNEQFF. Here the CDR3 DNA reads TGTGCCAGCAGTTACTCCCTTCTAAACAATGAGCAGTTCTTC. The J gene is TRBJ2-1, the V gene TRBV6-6, with unresolved D. The CDR3 spans 14 residues. Germline V lookup: CDR1 MNHNY, CDR2 SVGAGI (reference sequence). Trimming shortened V by 0 bases and J by 5 bases, and 8 bases separated the two germline ends.

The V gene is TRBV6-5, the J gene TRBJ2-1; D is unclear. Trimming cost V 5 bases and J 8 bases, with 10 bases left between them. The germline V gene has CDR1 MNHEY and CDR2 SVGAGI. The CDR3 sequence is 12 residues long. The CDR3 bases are TGTGCCAGCAGTGCCGCGAGCTATGAGCAGTTCTTC. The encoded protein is CASSAASYEQFF.

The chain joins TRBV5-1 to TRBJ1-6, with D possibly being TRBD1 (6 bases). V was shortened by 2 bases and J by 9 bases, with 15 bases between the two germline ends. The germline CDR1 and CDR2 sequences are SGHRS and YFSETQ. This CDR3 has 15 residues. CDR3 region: CASSLKQGGGSPLHF. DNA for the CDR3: TGCGCCAGCAGCTTAAAACAGGGCGGAGGTTCACCCCTCCACTTT.

The CDR3 sequence: CASSVSSLGGTNYGYTF. CDR3 DNA sequence: TGTGCCAGCAGCGTTAGCTCTTTGGGGGGTACTAACTATGGCTACACCTTC. The chain recombines TRBV9 with TRBJ1-2; the D gene is possibly TRBD1 (5 bases). Germline V lookup: CDR1 SGDLS, CDR2 YYNGEE. Trimming pared 2 bases from V and 0 bases from J, leaving 17 bases between. This CDR3 is built from 17 residues.

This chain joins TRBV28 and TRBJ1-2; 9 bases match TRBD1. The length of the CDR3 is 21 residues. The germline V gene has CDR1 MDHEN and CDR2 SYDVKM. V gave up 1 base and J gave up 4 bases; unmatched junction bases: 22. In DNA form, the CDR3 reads TGTGCCAGCAGTTTATCCCTGCTCAGCCGGGACAGGGACTTAGAGTTCTATGGCTACACCTTC. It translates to CASSLSLLSRDRDLEFYGYTF.